The entry that follows covers one T cell receptor (beta chain) sequence. The antigen is unknown. The record originates from a study of prognosis after radiotherapy for stage I lung cancer. Points from the study as a whole: Compared with a median of about 10,000 beforehand, unique TCR clone counts dropped to some 6,900 after stereotactic body radiation therapy.

Without prior chemotherapy, radiotherapy or other malignancies, every patient was node-negative by CT and PET/CT. Genomic DNA provided the template from which TCR beta CDR3 was amplified by two-round multiplex PCR. The authors ran first-round PCR with primers specific to each TRBV and TRBJ gene. The authors ran second-round PCR with universal primers. TCRdb redid the calling of the multiplex PCR reads with MiXCR, one entry per CDR3 protein. The table has under 20,000 distinct CDR3 sequences, around three fifths seen once. Trimming stripped 5 bases from V and 7 bases from J, with 15 bases between. Germline V CDR1 and CDR2: SNHLY, FYNNEI. The CDR3 is 13 residues long.

This receptor was obtained from a donor aged 50 or older with non-small cell lung cancer. The sequences come from PBMCs, collected before or after stereotactic body radiation therapy (not recorded which). The rearrangement joins TRBV2 to TRBJ2-7; weak D call: TRBD2 (5 bases). CDR3 sequence: CASSFDYLGEQYF. The CDR3 DNA is TGTGCCAGCAGTTTCGACTACCTCGGGGAGCAGTACTTC.